A single sample is the source of the 27 T cell receptor beta chains below, sequenced in a study of T cell responses to AZD1222 COVID-19 vaccine. The repertoire was sequenced with immunoSEQ multiplex PCR; TCRdb's copy has only in-frame clones and lacks some. The profile shows under 70,000 clones, 75% to 85% of them singletons. Sequencing used peripheral blood, obtained on day 0 of MenACWY control vaccination. The source is an adult in good health.

This clone occurred a few times. This chain connects TRBV9 to TRBJ1-6; D might be TRBD1 (5 bases). The CDR3 sequence is 15 residues long. V lost 0 bases and J lost 8, with 12 bases in between. Per the germline V gene, CDR1 is SGDLS and CDR2 is YYNGEE. In DNA form, the CDR3 reads TGTGCCAGCAGCGTAGAAGAGGGGAACGATTCACCCCTCCACTTT. As protein: CASSVEEGNDSPLHF.

In this sample, this clone turned up once. This chain uses TRBV7-9 with TRBJ1-1; no clear D. Trimming shortened V by 3 bases and J by 5 bases, and 4 bases separated the two germline ends. Germline CDR1 is SEHNR and CDR2 is FQNEAQ (reference sequence). The CDR3 loop spans 11 amino acids. In nucleotides, the CDR3 is TGTGCCAGCAGCTTGGGGACTGAAGCTTTCTTT. Protein product: CASSLGTEAFF.

J is TRBJ2-3 and V is TRBV27; either TRBD1 or TRBD2 may supply D (6 bases each). The CDR3 runs 13 residues. Trimming stripped 3 bases from V and 6 bases from J, with 10 bases between. In germline, CDR1 is MNHEY, CDR2 SMNVEV (reference sequence). The DNA of the CDR3 is TGTGCCAGCAGTTTGAGGGGGGAGGATACGCAGTATTTT. This translates into CASSLRGEDTQYF.

The chain has TRBV6-5 and TRBJ1-6, with unresolved D. Germline values: CDR1 MNHEY, CDR2 SVGAGI. The CDR3 consists of 15 residues. Trimming stripped 6 bases from V and 6 bases from J, with 15 bases between. The DNA for the CDR3 is TGTGCCAGCAGGATTGATTCGGGTTTTAATTCACCCCTCCACTTT. This translates into CASRIDSGFNSPLHF.

Comment on this clone: An end of the junction does not agree with germline; a read error may underlie this. The chain is built from TRBV30 and TRBJ1-1; the D gene is possibly TRBD1 (5 bases). Germline CDR1 is GTSNPN and CDR2 is SVGIG (reference sequence). The CDR3 sequence is 13 residues long. This chain's CDR3 is CAGGGHANTETFF. The CDR3 DNA is TGTGCCGGAGGTGGACACGCGAACACTGAAACTTTCTTT.

The V and J genes are TRBV11-2 and TRBJ2-7; 11 nucleotides agree with TRBD2. CDR3 length: 16 residues. Trimming at V came to 5 bases and at J to 1 base, leaving 7 bases not matched to a gene. Germline V gene lookup returns CDR1 SGHAT and CDR2 FQNNGV. CDR3 sequence: CASSRQTSGVSYEQYF. The CDR3 DNA sequence: TGTGCCAGCAGCCGCCAGACTAGCGGGGTTTCCTACGAGCAGTACTTC.

The CDR3 sequence: CASSFLWQGGETQYF. The CDR3 nucleotides read TGTGCCAGCAGCTTTCTCTGGCAGGGAGGAGAGACCCAGTACTTC. The genes are TRBV5-5 and TRBJ2-5, with D possibly TRBD2 on 6 matching bases. V dropped 2 bases and J dropped 4 bases, with 15 bases sitting between them. Germline CDR1 and CDR2: SGHKS and YYEKEE (reference sequence). The CDR3 is 15 residues long. Full variable domain (outside the CDR3, taken from reference TRBV5-5 and TRBJ2-5): DAGVTQSPTHLIKTRGQQVTLRCSPISGHKSVSWYQQVLGQGPQFIFQYYEKEERGRGNFPDRFSARQFPNYSSELNVNALLLGDSALYLCASSFLWQGGETQYFGPGTRLLVL.

The V gene is TRBV29-1, the J gene TRBJ2-2; tentatively, D is TRBD1 or TRBD2 (5 bases each). Germline lookup yields CDR1 SQVTM and CDR2 ANQGSEA. The ends were cut back, 6 bases at V and 2 bases at J, with 16 bases in the middle. This CDR3 spans 15 amino acids. CDR3 residues: CSVALGGLNTGELFF. The CDR3 DNA reads TGCAGCGTGGCTCTTGGGGGTTTAAACACCGGGGAGCTGTTTTTT.

This rearrangement joins TRBV5-1 to TRBJ1-6; 9 nucleotides line up with TRBD1. Trimming removed 7 bases from V and 6 bases from J; junction bases left unmatched: 8. Germline V gene sequence: CDR1 SGHRS, CDR2 YFSETQ. The CDR3 consists of 15 residues. The CDR3 protein is CASRQGEIPNSPLHF. CDR3 sequence (DNA): TGCGCCAGCCGACAGGGGGAGATCCCTAATTCACCCCTCCACTTT.

The chain carries TRBV19 and TRBJ2-5, with TRBD2 matching over 9 bases. After removal of 3 bases from V and 1 base from J, the junction contained 3 bases not matched to a gene. The V gene's germline CDR1 is LNHDA and CDR2 SQIVND (reference sequence). This CDR3 is 15 amino acids long. The CDR3 DNA reads as TGTGCCAGTAGTATGGGAGCGGGGGGCCAAGAGACCCAGTACTTC. Its protein is CASSMGAGGQETQYF.

This clone has just one count. The gene calls are TRBV5-1 and TRBJ1-2; D uncertain. The ends were cut back, 0 bases at V and 13 bases at J, with 22 bases in the middle. Looked up from germline, CDR1 is SGHRS and CDR2 is YFSETQ. The CDR3 has 15 amino acids. CDR3 sequence reads: CASSLEVIPDTPLTF. The CDR3 DNA reads TGCGCCAGCAGCTTGGAGGTCATCCCGGATACACCACTCACCTTC.

The gene calls are TRBV7-8 and TRBJ2-3, with D perhaps TRBD2 (5 bases). Trimming stripped 3 bases from V and 4 bases from J, with 14 bases between. This CDR3 is built from 15 residues. Germline V gene lookup returns CDR1 SGHVS and CDR2 FQNEAQ. The CDR3 nucleotides are TGTGCCAGCAGCTTGTTCGGGGTTAGCGCAGATACGCAGTATTTT. Encoded protein: CASSLFGVSADTQYF.

The chain is built from TRBV28 and TRBJ2-4; perhaps TRBD2 as D (5 bases). V lost 7 bases and J 1 base, leaving 14 bases between the germline ends. Per germline, CDR1 MDHEN and CDR2 SYDVKM. The CDR3 totals 15 residues. CDR3 protein: CASTVSGVAKNIQYF. CDR3 nucleotide sequence: TGTGCCAGCACAGTCTCCGGGGTGGCCAAAAACATTCAGTACTTC.

In DNA form, the CDR3 reads TGTGCCAGCAGCCAGGACACGAACGTAGCTTTCTTT. Translated, it gives CASSQDTNVAFF. The chain recombines TRBV4-2 with TRBJ1-1; the D gene is possibly TRBD1 (5 bases). V lost 3 bases and J lost 10, with 12 bases in between. CDR1 is LGHNA, CDR2 YNFKEQ, per germline. The CDR3 is 12 amino acids.

V and J are TRBV4-1 and TRBJ2-2, with a weak D call TRBD2 (6 bases). The length of the CDR3 is 15 residues. Deletions cut 1 base from V and 4 bases from J, with 10 bases between. Germline lookup yields CDR1 MGHRA and CDR2 YSYEKL. This chain's CDR3 is CASSQAGTFTGELFF. CDR3 coding DNA: TGCGCCAGCAGCCAAGCGGGGACTTTCACCGGGGAGCTGTTTTTT.

The chain recombines TRBV5-5 with TRBJ2-1, with D maybe TRBD2 (6 bases). The CDR3 length is 15 residues. Germline V CDR1 and CDR2: SGHKS, YYEKEE (reference sequence). Trimming took off 3 bases at V and 4 bases at J, with 14 bases between the two ends. The CDR3 sequence: CASSSTRAEYNEQFF. The DNA for the CDR3 is TGTGCCAGCAGCTCGACTAGGGCGGAGTACAATGAGCAGTTCTTC.

This clone was counted a single time. This rearrangement joins TRBV7-8 to TRBJ2-7; D call uncertain. Germline CDR1 is SGHVS and CDR2 is FQNEAQ. Trimming cost V 5 bases and J 6 bases, with 11 bases left between them. The CDR3 has 12 amino acids. The DNA for the CDR3 is TGTGCCAGCAGCACGATAGCTAGCGAGCAGTACTTC. Translated, it gives CASSTIASEQYF. Based on the CDR3 plus reference TRBV7-8 and TRBJ2-7, the full variable domain is GAGVSQSPRYKVAKRGQDVALRCDPISGHVSLFWYQQALGQGPEFLTYFQNEAQLDKSGLPSDRFFAERPEGSVSTLKIQRTQQEDSAVYLCASSTIASEQYFGPGTRLTVT.

CDR3 nucleotides: TGTGCCAGCAGCCTGAGGGGTGGCAGTGGCTACACCTTC. Its translation: CASSLRGGSGYTF. J is TRBJ1-2 and V is TRBV5-8; D possibly corresponds to TRBD1 (5 bases). V lost 4 bases and J lost 7, with 14 bases in between. Per the germline V gene, CDR1 is SGHTS and CDR2 is YDEGEE. The CDR3 runs 13 residues. Full variable domain (outside the CDR3, taken from reference TRBV5-8 and TRBJ1-2): EAGVTQSPTHLIKTRGQQATLRCSPISGHTSVYWYQQALGLGLQFLLWYDEGEERNRGNFPPRFSGRQFPNYSSELNVNALELEDSALYLCASSLRGGSGYTFGSGTRLTVV.

The rearrangement joins TRBV7-8 to TRBJ1-6; 9 positions match TRBD1. The CDR3 extends over 18 amino acids. The junction had 13 bases not matched to a gene; V was cut back by 5 bases and J by 5 bases. Per the germline V gene, CDR1 is SGHVS and CDR2 is FQNEAQ. The CDR3 here is CASSITGTGSGNNSPLHF. CDR3 sequence (DNA): TGTGCCAGCAGCATTACGGGGACAGGGTCGGGCAATAATTCACCCCTCCACTTT.

The chain couples TRBV28 to TRBJ1-1; D gene unclear. CDR3 length: 14 amino acids. Germline lookup yields CDR1 MDHEN and CDR2 SYDVKM. Trimming took off 5 bases at V and 0 bases at J, with 10 bases between the two ends. CDR3: CASSLRFLNTEAFF. CDR3 coding DNA: TGTGCCAGCAGTCTCAGGTTCTTGAACACTGAAGCTTTCTTT.

This clone was observed a handful of times. This rearrangement joins TRBV12-3 or TRBV12-4 to TRBJ2-5; the D is unclear. V was clipped by 0 bases and J by 4 bases, with 3 bases between them. The CDR3 has 12 residues. DNA for the CDR3: TGTGCCAGCAGTTTAGCCCCAGAGACCCAGTACTTC. Amino acid sequence: CASSLAPETQYF.

The chain employs TRBV7-2 and TRBJ2-7, with TRBD1 as a possible D gene (5 bases). The CDR3 covers 15 residues. V shed 2 bases and J shed 7 bases, with 18 bases lying between them. Germline V gene sequence: CDR1 SGHTA, CDR2 FQGNSA. CDR3 protein: CASSLSAQGSHEQYF. DNA of the CDR3: TGTGCCAGCAGCTTATCAGCTCAGGGCTCTCATGAGCAGTACTTC.

The chain recombines TRBV10-2 with TRBJ2-1; the D is unclear. This CDR3 region has 11 residues. Germline V gives CDR1 WSHSY, CDR2 SAAADI. The V and J ends lost 5 bases and 7 bases respectively, with 6 bases between them. The CDR3 region is CASSYGNEQFF. CDR3 nucleotides: TGCGCCAGCAGTTACGGGAATGAGCAGTTCTTC.

The genes are TRBV28 and TRBJ1-6; TRBD1 aligns across 7 bases. J lost 10 bases, V lost 5 bases, and 8 bases had no gene match. Germline-derived CDR1 and CDR2 are MDHEN and SYDVKM. CDR3 length equals 14 residues. Here the CDR3 DNA reads TGTGCCAGCAGTATCGACAGGGAGTGGTCACCCCTCCACTTT. Protein product: CASSIDREWSPLHF.

The chain is built from TRBV5-6 and TRBJ1-3; D gene ambiguous. The CDR3 consists of 13 residues. With 0 bases removed from V and 0 bases from J, the gap between germline ends came to 1 base. The germline gives CDR1 SGHDT, CDR2 YYEEEE. The CDR3 sequence: CASSLASGNTIYF. The CDR3 DNA reads as TGTGCCAGCAGCTTGGCCTCTGGAAACACCATATATTTT.

This clone turned up a few times. The rearrangement links TRBV21-1 to TRBJ1-1. TRBV21-1 is classified as a pseudogene. This CDR3 has 14 residues. The CDR3 spells CASSKGEGETEAFF. In nucleotides, the CDR3 is TGTGCCAGCAGCAAAGGTGAGGGAGAGACTGAAGCTTTCTTT.

J is TRBJ1-3 and V is TRBV5-6; 9 nucleotides align to TRBD1. Germline values: CDR1 SGHDT, CDR2 YYEEEE. Trimming took 5 bases from V and 2 from J; bases not matched to a gene: 5. The CDR3 is 15 residues long. The DNA of the CDR3 is TGTGCCAGCAGTCAGGACAGGGGCGCTGGAAACACCATATATTTT. Its protein is CASSQDRGAGNTIYF. The complete variable domain, with remaining parts taken from reference TRBV5-6 and TRBJ1-3, reads DAGVTQSPTHLIKTRGQQVTLRCSPKSGHDTVSWYQQALGQGPQFIFQYYEEEERQRGNFPDRFSGHQFPNYSSELNVNALLLGDSALYLCASSQDRGAGNTIYFGEGSWLTVV.